This T cell receptor (beta chain) was profiled in a study of identical twins. TCRdb independently ran MiXCR on the 5' RACE reads; one entry per CDR3 protein. The profile shows 100,000 or so distinct CDR3 sequences, about 6% of them singletons. Broader study findings: The study reached conclusions through statistical analysis that was cross-sectional, not following the same donors.

Trimming removed 3 bases at V and 1 base at J, with 10 bases between. This CDR3 is 14 amino acids long. Germline CDR1 reads SGDLS; CDR2 reads YYNGEE. In its sample, this clonotype was seen many times. The antigen remains undetermined. Sequenced input: memory T cells sorted from blood. The sequence derives from a woman in her forties or fifties in good health. V and J are TRBV9 and TRBJ2-5; D may be TRBD1 (6 bases). The CDR3 nucleotides are TGTGCCAGCAGCGAGGGACACATCCAAGAGACCCAGTACTTC. Its protein product is CASSEGHIQETQYF.